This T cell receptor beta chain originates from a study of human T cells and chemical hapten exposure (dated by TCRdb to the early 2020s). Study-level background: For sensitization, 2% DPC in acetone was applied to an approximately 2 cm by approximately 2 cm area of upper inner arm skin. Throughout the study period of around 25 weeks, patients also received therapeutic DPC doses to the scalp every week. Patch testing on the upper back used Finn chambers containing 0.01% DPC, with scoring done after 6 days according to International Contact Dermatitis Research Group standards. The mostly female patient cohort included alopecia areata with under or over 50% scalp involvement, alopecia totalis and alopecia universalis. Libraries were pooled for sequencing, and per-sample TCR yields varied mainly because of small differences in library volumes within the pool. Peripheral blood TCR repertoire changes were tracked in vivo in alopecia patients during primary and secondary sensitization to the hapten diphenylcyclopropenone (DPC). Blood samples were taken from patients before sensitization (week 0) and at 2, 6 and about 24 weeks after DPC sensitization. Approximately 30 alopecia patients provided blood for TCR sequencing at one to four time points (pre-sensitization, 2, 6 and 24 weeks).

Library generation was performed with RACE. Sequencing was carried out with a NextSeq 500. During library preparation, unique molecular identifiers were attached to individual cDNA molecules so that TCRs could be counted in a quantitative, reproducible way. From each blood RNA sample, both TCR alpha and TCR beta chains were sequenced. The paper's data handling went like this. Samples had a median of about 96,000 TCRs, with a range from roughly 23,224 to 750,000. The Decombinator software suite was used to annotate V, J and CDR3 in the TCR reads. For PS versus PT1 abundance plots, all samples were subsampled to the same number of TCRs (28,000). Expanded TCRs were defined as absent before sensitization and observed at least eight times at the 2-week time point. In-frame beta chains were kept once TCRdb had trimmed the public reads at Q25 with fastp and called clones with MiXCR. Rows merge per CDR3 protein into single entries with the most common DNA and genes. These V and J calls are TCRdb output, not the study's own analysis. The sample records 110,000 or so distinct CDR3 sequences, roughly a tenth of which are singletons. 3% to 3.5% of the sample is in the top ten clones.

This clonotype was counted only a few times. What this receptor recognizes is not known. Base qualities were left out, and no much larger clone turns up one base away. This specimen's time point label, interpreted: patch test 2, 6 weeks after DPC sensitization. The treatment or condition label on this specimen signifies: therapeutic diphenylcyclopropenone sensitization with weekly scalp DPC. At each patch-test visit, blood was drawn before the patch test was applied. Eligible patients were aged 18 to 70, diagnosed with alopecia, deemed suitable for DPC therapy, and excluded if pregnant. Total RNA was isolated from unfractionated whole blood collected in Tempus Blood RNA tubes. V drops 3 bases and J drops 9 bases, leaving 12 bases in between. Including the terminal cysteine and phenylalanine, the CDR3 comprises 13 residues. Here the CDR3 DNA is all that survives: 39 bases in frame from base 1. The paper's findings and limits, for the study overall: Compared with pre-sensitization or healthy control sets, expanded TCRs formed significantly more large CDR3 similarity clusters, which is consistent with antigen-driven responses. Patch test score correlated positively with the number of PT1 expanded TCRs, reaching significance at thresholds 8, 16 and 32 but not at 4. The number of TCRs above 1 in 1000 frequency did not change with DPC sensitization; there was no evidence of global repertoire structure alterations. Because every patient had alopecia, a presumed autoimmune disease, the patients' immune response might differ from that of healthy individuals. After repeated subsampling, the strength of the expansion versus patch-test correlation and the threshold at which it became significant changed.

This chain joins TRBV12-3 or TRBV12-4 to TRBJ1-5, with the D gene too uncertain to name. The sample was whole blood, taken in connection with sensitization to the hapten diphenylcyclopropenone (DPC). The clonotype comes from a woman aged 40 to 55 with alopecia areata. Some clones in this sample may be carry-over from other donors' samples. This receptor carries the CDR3 CASSFAVKGPQHF. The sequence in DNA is TGTGCCAGCAGTTTTGCCGTTAAGGGGCCCCAGCATTTT.